Listed below are T cell receptor beta chains from one sample, sequenced in a study of blood T cell repertoires in COVID-19. Here immunoSEQ multiplex PCR was the method, and the copy in TCRdb shows in-frame clones only, minus some. The profile covers around 150,000 clones, with 82% appearing a single time and approximately 10% taken by the ten largest. Sample: PBMCs or T cells enriched from blood (not recorded which). These receptors all stem from a man aged 50-59 years who had recovered from COVID-19. The CDR3 runs from the conserved cysteine through the conserved F or W. D genes are given only for firm matches. Size tells how often a clone was seen (once, few, many) or the class of an expanded clone, and some rows leave it out.

V	D	J	size	CDR3	DNA
TRBV20-1	NA	TRBJ1-1	NA	CSASKVLGGLRNTEAFF	TGCAGTGCTAGTAAGGTCCTGGGGGGGTTAAGGAACACTGAAGCTTTCTTT
TRBV10-2	NA	TRBJ2-7	few	CASRGSGYEQYF	TGCGCCAGCAGGGGGAGCGGCTACGAGCAGTACTTC
TRBV7-3	TRBD2	TRBJ2-1	once	CASSPTSGSFPEQFF	TGTGCCAGCAGCCCAACTAGCGGGAGTTTTCCTGAGCAGTTCTTC
TRBV6-4	TRBD2	TRBJ2-3	NA	CASSEGLATDTQYF	TGTGCCAGCAGTGAAGGACTAGCGACAGATACGCAGTATTTT
TRBV27	NA	TRBJ2-5	NA	CASSSNRVRGETQYF	TGTGCCAGCAGTTCCAACAGGGTACGGGGAGAGACCCAGTACTTC
TRBV19	NA	TRBJ2-2	NA	CASSPQTTNTGELFF	TGTGCCAGTAGCCCCCAGACTACTAACACCGGGGAGCTGTTTTTT
TRBV6-5	TRBD1	TRBJ2-7	NA	CASGTGPSYEQYF	TGTGCCAGCGGGACAGGACCCTCCTACGAGCAGTACTTC
TRBV5-1	TRBD1	TRBJ1-6	NA	CASSMTGGGNNSPLHF	TGCGCCAGCAGCATGACAGGGGGCGGTAATAATTCACCCCTCCACTTT
TRBV25-1	TRBD1	TRBJ2-7	NA	CASRSYRGLSYEQYF	TGTGCCAGCAGGTCGTACAGGGGGCTTTCCTACGAGCAGTACTTC
TRBV7-9	TRBD1	TRBJ1-4	NA	CASSSGQGNEKLFF	TGTGCCAGCAGCTCGGGACAGGGGAATGAAAAACTGTTTTTT
TRBV9	NA	TRBJ2-2	once	CASSVGVASSGELFF	TGTGCCAGCAGCGTCGGAGTAGCGTCGTCCGGGGAGCTGTTTTTT